The rows below give T cell receptor beta chains drawn from one sample of a study of T cells in Graves' hyperthyroidism and ophthalmopathy. MiXCR, run by TCRdb on the multiplex PCR reads, gives a single entry per CDR3 protein. The data show fewer than 600,000 distinct CDR3 sequences, approximately 15% seen once. The sequenced material came from blood. These receptor sequences come from a woman younger than 35 with Graves' hyperthyroidism. CDR3s include the opening cysteine and the closing phenylalanine or tryptophan. The D gene is left open where the match is weak. For some rows the clone size is stated as once, few or many, or as a class when expanded; others skip it.

many TRBJ1-2 - TRBV11-2 CASSSQGYGYTF TGTGCCAGCAGCTCCCAGGGGTATGGCTACACCTTC
once TRBJ1-2 - TRBV2 CTSSEGGGYTF TGTACCAGCAGTGAGGGGGGTGGCTACACCTTC
- TRBJ2-7 - TRBV3-1 CASSQVSSSSYEQYF TGTGCCAGCAGCCAAGTATCTTCATCATCCTACGAGCAGTACTTC
many TRBJ1-1 - TRBV29-1 CSVEVGGNTEAFF TGCAGCGTTGAAGTCGGGGGGAACACTGAAGCTTTCTTT
many TRBJ2-1 TRBD2 TRBV6-2/TRBV6-3 CASSYSTIGIAGANEQFF TGTGCCAGCAGTTACTCGACAATTGGGATAGCGGGAGCTAATGAGCAGTTCTTC
many TRBJ2-2 - TRBV7-8 CASSSGGGPTGELFF TGTGCCAGCAGCTCCGGAGGGGGACCCACCGGGGAGCTGTTTTTT
many TRBJ1-1 - TRBV27 CASSLAGVPEAFF TGTGCCAGCAGTTTAGCCGGGGTTCCTGAAGCTTTCTTT
- TRBJ1-2 TRBD1 TRBV25-1 CASSEGQGAFGYTF TGTGCCAGCAGTGAAGGACAGGGGGCTTTTGGCTACACCTTC
few TRBJ2-1 TRBD2 TRBV20-1 CSARPPVSSGRIYEQFF TGCAGTGCTAGACCTCCCGTTTCCAGCGGGAGAATCTATGAGCAGTTCTTC
many TRBJ1-1 - TRBV6-2/TRBV6-3 CASRFVMNTEAFF TGTGCCAGCAGGTTCGTCATGAACACTGAAGCTTTCTTT
many TRBJ2-1 TRBD1 TRBV10-2 CASKGTDNLAHEQFF TGCGCCAGCAAAGGGACAGACAACCTCGCCCATGAGCAGTTCTTC
- TRBJ2-3 TRBD2 TRBV4-1 CASREETSGSWTDTQYF TGCGCCAGCAGGGAGGAGACTAGCGGGAGTTGGACAGATACGCAGTATTTT
many TRBJ2-2 - TRBV9 CASTLSGELFF TGTGCCAGCACCCTATCCGGGGAGCTGTTTTTT
many TRBJ2-4 - TRBV30 CAWSKDGRWENIQYF TGTGCCTGGAGTAAGGACGGCCGCTGGGAAAACATTCAGTACTTC
many TRBJ2-1 TRBD2 TRBV20-1 CSARGLFSGTNNEQFF TGCAGTGCTAGAGGACTATTTAGCGGGACCAACAATGAGCAGTTCTTC
many TRBJ2-1 - TRBV12-3/TRBV12-4 CASSLSQARWDEQFF TGTGCCAGCAGTTTAAGCCAGGCCCGTTGGGATGAGCAGTTCTTC
many TRBJ2-1 - TRBV5-1 CASSLEGVNDEQFF TGCGCCAGCAGCTTGGAAGGGGTTAACGATGAGCAGTTCTTC
few TRBJ2-2 - TRBV3-1 CASSQVMSRGTGELFF TGTGCCAGCAGCCAAGTAATGTCTAGAGGCACCGGGGAGCTGTTTTTT
few TRBJ2-2 TRBD2 TRBV4-2 CASSQVAGANTGELFF TGTGCCAGCAGCCAGGTGGCGGGAGCGAACACCGGGGAGCTGTTTTTT
few TRBJ2-4 TRBD2 TRBV7-8 CASSTPEASGRARGKNIQYF TGTGCCAGCAGCACCCCCGAAGCGAGCGGGAGGGCACGGGGCAAAAACATTCAGTACTTC
- TRBJ2-5 - TRBV30 CAWTGRKGAQETQYF TGTGCCTGGACCGGACGGAAAGGGGCCCAAGAGACCCAGTACTTC
- TRBJ1-2 - TRBV6-5 CASSYSDRTANYGYTF TGTGCCAGCAGTTACTCTGACCGGACAGCGAACTATGGCTACACCTTC
few TRBJ1-1 - TRBV7-9 CASSTTRVNTEAFF TGTGCCAGCAGCACCACTCGGGTGAACACTGAAGCTTTCTTT
many TRBJ2-1 - TRBV9 CASSVGPGGNEQFF TGTGCCAGCAGCGTAGGTCCAGGGGGGAATGAGCAGTTCTTC
many TRBJ2-7 - TRBV20-1 CSGGKLNYEQYF TGCAGTGGGGGAAAACTAAACTACGAGCAGTACTTC
many TRBJ2-7 - TRBV20-1 CSAPVRPGNEQYF TGCAGTGCTCCAGTTCGTCCCGGCAACGAGCAGTACTTC
- TRBJ2-7 TRBD2 TRBV4-2 CASSQRPRLAMCEQYF TGTGCCAGCAGCCAACGTCCGAGACTAGCGATGTGCGAGCAGTACTTC
- TRBJ2-3 TRBD2 TRBV9 CASSPGRSGSRTDTQYF TGTGCCAGCTCCCCTGGTCGTAGCGGGAGCCGCACAGATACGCAGTATTTT
- TRBJ2-3 TRBD2 TRBV5-1 CASSWGLAGDTDTQYF TGCGCCAGCAGCTGGGGACTAGCGGGAGACACAGATACGCAGTATTTT
- TRBJ1-3 - TRBV9 CASSPVMDLFSGNTIYF TGTGCCAGCAGCCCCGTTATGGACCTATTCTCTGGAAACACCATATATTTT
many TRBJ2-1 TRBD2 TRBV25-1 CASSEAGLAGHHEQFF TGTGCCAGCAGTGAAGCAGGACTAGCGGGGCATCATGAGCAGTTCTTC
- TRBJ1-2 - TRBV30 CAWSSEANYGYTF TGTGCCTGGAGTAGTGAAGCTAACTATGGCTACACCTTC
many TRBJ1-5 TRBD1 TRBV2 CASSDSGTGLGGNQPQHF TGTGCCAGCAGTGACTCTGGGACAGGGTTAGGGGGCAATCAGCCCCAGCATTTT
- TRBJ2-4 - TRBV10-3 CAISGATGIQYF TGTGCCATCAGTGGGGCGACAGGCATTCAGTACTTC
- TRBJ2-3 - TRBV2 CASSADGRVTDTQYF TGTGCCAGCAGTGCGGACGGAAGAGTCACAGATACGCAGTATTTT
- TRBJ2-1 TRBD2 TRBV5-4 CASSPRGGATYNEQFF TGTGCCAGCAGCCCCCGGGGGGGTGCCACCTACAATGAGCAGTTCTTC
few TRBJ2-3 TRBD2 TRBV4-1 CASSLIDRGSGLAGGDTQYF TGCGCCAGCAGCCTTATTGACAGGGGGTCAGGACTAGCGGGAGGAGATACGCAGTATTTT
- TRBJ2-1 - TRBV5-6 CASSLRLRSPYNEQFF TGTGCCAGCAGCTTGCGCCTCCGCTCCCCCTACAATGAGCAGTTCTTC
many TRBJ2-7 TRBD2 TRBV11-2 CASSPGLAATYEQYF TGTGCCAGCAGCCCAGGACTAGCGGCTACCTACGAGCAGTACTTC
few TRBJ1-2 - TRBV29-1 CSVVTGVDYGYTF TGCAGCGTAGTGACAGGAGTAGACTATGGCTACACCTTC
- TRBJ1-5 TRBD1 TRBV7-3 CASSFAGGSDQPQHF TGTGCCAGCAGCTTCGCAGGGGGCTCTGATCAGCCCCAGCATTTT
many TRBJ1-1 - TRBV11-3 CASSLGRVTNTEAFF TGTGCCAGCAGCTTAGGCCGGGTGACGAACACTGAAGCTTTCTTT
many TRBJ2-3 - TRBV12-3/TRBV12-4 CASMVGGTDTQYF TGTGCCAGCATGGTGGGGGGCACAGATACGCAGTATTTT
many TRBJ1-1 - TRBV5-1 CASSWELMAEAFF TGCGCCAGCAGCTGGGAACTGATGGCTGAAGCTTTCTTT
- TRBJ2-6 - TRBV27 CASSTRTAPTGANVLTF TGTGCCAGCAGTACTCGGACAGCCCCCACTGGGGCCAACGTCCTGACTTTC
many TRBJ1-1 - TRBV19 CASTPTGVTEAFF TGTGCCAGTACTCCGACGGGGGTTACTGAAGCTTTCTTT
many TRBJ2-1 TRBD2 TRBV7-8 CASSSTSGRKDNEQFF TGTGCCAGCAGCTCTACTAGCGGGAGGAAGGACAATGAGCAGTTCTTC
- TRBJ1-4 TRBD1 TRBV4-1 CASSPTGGGEKLFF TGCGCCAGCAGCCCGACAGGGGGGGGTGAAAAACTGTTTTTT
few TRBJ2-4 - TRBV19 CASSIGLDRLAKNIQYF TGTGCCAGTAGTATTGGTTTGGACAGACTAGCCAAAAACATTCAGTACTTC
- TRBJ1-1 - TRBV7-3 CASSLNAGTTEAFF TGTGCCAGCAGCTTAAACGCGGGGACCACTGAAGCTTTCTTT
few TRBJ1-3 TRBD1 TRBV12-3/TRBV12-4 CASTAGRGRPPDF TGTGCCAGCACCGCAGGCAGGGGGAGACCCCCGGATTTT
- TRBJ2-7 TRBD1 TRBV24-1 CATSDPRTGGEQYF TGTGCCACCAGTGATCCCCGGACAGGGGGCGAGCAGTACTTC
- TRBJ1-2 TRBD1 TRBV24-1 CATSDLDRGHYGYTF TGTGCCACCAGTGATCTGGACAGGGGCCACTATGGCTACACCTTC